The T cell receptor (beta chain) described here comes from a study of vaccination and CD4 T cells after COVID-19. Study-level background: Recovered-phase convalescent patients showed SARS-CoV-2 positivity by nasal swab PCR; nine were mild, one severe. Findings and limits, study-wide: Convalescent participants were relatively few, and none had early post-infection timepoints studied.

Treatment reported: approximately 9-day PBMC culture with coronavirus spike peptide pools or control peptides (ViraFEST assay). Sequenced with the Oncomine TCR Beta short-read assay was DNA taken from cultured CD4+ T cells. In TCRdb, the PCR reads were re-called with MiXCR into one record per CDR3 protein. Of 9,900 or so distinct CDR3 sequences in the sample, roughly half were seen once. Comments on this clonotype: The antigen is not known.

Source material: CD4+ T cells from blood, cultured in vitro. This TCR was sampled from a human donor who had recovered from COVID-19.

Here the CDR3 reads CASSPRRGNTEAFF. The CDR3 DNA is TGTGCCAGCAGCCCCCGAAGAGGGAACACTGAAGCTTTCTTT. The chain employs TRBV7-2 and TRBJ1-1; the D is unclear. Per the germline V gene, CDR1 is SGHTA and CDR2 is FQGNSA. The CDR3 runs to 14 residues. Trimming left V 5 bases short and J 1 base short, with 11 bases between.